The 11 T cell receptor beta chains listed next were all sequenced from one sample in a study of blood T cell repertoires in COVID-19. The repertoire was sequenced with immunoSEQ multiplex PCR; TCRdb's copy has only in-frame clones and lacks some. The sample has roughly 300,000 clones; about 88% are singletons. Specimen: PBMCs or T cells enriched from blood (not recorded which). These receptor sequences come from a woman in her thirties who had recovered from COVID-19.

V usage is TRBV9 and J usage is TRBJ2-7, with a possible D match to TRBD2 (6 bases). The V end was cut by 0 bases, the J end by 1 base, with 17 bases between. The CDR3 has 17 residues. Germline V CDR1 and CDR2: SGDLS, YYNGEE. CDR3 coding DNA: TGTGCCAGCAGCGTAGGATTTTCAGGGAGGTTGTCCTACGAGCAGTACTTC. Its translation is CASSVGFSGRLSYEQYF.

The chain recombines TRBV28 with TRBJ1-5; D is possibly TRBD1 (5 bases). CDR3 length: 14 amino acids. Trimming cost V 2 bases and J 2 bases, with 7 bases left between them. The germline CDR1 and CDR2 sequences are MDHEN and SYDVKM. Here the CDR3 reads CASSLGHRNQPQHF. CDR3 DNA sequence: TGTGCCAGCAGTTTAGGACACCGCAATCAGCCCCAGCATTTT.

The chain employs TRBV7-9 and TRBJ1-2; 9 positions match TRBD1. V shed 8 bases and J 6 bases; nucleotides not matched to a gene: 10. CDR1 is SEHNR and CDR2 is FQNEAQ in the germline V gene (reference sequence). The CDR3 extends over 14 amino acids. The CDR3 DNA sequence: TGTGCCAGCCAGGATCGGGGACAGGGAGATGGCTACACCTTC. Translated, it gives CASQDRGQGDGYTF.

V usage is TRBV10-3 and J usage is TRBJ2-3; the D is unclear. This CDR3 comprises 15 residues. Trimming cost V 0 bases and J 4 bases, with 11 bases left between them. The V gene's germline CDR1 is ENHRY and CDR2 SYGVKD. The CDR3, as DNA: TGTGCCATCAGTGAGTCGGGCGACCAGGCAGATACGCAGTATTTT. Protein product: CAISESGDQADTQYF.

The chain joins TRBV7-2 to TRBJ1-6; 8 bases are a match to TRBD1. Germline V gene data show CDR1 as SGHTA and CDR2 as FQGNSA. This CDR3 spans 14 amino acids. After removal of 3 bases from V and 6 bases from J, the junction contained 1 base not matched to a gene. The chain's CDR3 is CASSFGQGNSPLHF. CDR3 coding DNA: TGTGCCAGCAGCTTCGGACAGGGTAATTCACCCCTCCACTTT. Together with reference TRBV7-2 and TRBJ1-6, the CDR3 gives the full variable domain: GAGVSQSPSNKVTEKGKDVELRCDPISGHTALYWYRQSLGQGLEFLIYFQGNSAPDKSGLPSDRFSAERTGGSVSTLTIQRTQQEDSAVYLCASSFGQGNSPLHFGNGTRLTVT.

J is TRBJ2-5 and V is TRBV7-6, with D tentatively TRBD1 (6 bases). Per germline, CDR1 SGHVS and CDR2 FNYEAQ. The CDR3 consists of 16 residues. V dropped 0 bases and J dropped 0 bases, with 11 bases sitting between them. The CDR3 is CASSLAHTGYQETQYF. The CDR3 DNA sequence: TGTGCCAGCAGCTTAGCCCACACAGGGTACCAAGAGACCCAGTACTTC.

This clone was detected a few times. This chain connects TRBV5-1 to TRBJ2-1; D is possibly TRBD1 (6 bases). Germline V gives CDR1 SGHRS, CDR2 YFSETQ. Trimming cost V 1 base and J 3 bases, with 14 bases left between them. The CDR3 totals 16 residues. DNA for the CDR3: TGCGCCAGCAGCTTGTCACCGACGGACAGCTACAATGAGCAGTTCTTC. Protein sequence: CASSLSPTDSYNEQFF.

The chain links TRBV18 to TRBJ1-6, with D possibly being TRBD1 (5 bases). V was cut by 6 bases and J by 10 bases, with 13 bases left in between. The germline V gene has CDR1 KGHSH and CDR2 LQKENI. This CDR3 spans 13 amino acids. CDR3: CASSPGHNSPLHF. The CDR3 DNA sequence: TGTGCCAGCTCTCCAGGACACAACTCACCCCTCCACTTT. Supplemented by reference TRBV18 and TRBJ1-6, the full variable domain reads NAGVMQNPRHLVRRRGQEARLRCSPMKGHSHVYWYRQLPEEGLKFMVYLQKENIIDESGMPKERFSAEFPKEGPSILRIQQVVRGDSAAYFCASSPGHNSPLHFGNGTRLTVT.

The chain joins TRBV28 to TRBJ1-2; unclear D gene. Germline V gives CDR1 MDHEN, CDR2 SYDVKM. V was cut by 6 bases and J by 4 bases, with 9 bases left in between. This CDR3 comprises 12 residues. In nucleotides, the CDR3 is TGTGCCAGCAGCTGGAGGCCCTATGGCTACACCTTC. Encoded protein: CASSWRPYGYTF.

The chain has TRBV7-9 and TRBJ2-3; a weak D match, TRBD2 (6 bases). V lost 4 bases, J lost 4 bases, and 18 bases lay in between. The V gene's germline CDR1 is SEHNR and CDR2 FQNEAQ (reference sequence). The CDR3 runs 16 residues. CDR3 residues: CASSSLRASSADTQYF. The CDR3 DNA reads TGTGCCAGCAGCTCCCTAAGGGCCTCTAGCGCAGATACGCAGTATTTT.

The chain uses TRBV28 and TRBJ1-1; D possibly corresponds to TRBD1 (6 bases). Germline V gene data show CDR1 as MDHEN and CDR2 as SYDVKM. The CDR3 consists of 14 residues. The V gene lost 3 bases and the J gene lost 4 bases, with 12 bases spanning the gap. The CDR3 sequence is CASSFPQGGTEAFF. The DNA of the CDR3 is TGTGCCAGCAGTTTTCCACAGGGCGGCACTGAAGCTTTCTTT. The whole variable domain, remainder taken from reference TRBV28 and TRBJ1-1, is DVKVTQSSRYLVKRTGEKVFLECVQDMDHENMFWYRQDPGLGLRLIYFSYDVKMKEKGDIPEGYSVSREKKERFSLILESASTNQTSMYLCASSFPQGGTEAFFGQGTRLTVV.